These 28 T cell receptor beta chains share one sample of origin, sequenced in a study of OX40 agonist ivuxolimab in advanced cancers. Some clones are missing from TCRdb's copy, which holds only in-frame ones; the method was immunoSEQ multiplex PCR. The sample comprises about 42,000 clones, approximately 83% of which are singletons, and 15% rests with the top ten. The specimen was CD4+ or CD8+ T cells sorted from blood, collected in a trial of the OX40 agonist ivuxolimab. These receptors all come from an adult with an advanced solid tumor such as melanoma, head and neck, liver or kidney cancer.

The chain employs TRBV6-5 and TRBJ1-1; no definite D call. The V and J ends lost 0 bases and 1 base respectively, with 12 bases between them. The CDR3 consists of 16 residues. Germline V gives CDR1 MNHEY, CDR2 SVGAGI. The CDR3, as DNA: TGTGCCAGCAGTTACTCCTTTCATCCGGAGAACACTGAAGCTTTCTTT. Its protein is CASSYSFHPENTEAFF.

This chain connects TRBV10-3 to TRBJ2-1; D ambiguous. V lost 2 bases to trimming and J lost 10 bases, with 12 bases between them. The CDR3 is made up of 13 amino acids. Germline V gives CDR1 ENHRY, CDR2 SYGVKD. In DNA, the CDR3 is TGTGCCATCAGTGAGCAGTCCGCCGGGGAGCAGTTCTTC. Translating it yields CAISEQSAGEQFF.

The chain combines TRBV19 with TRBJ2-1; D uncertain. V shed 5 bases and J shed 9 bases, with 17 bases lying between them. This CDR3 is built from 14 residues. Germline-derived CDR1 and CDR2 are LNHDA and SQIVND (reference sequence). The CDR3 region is CASSPVRESSEQFF. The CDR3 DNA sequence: TGTGCCAGTAGTCCGGTTAGGGAATCGAGTGAGCAGTTCTTC.

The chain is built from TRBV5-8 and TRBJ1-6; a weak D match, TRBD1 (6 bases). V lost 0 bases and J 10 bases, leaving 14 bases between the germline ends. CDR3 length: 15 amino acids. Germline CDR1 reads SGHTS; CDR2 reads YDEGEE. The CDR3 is CASSLDRDLRSPLHF. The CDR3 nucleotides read TGTGCCAGCAGCTTGGACAGGGATTTGCGGTCACCCCTCCACTTT.

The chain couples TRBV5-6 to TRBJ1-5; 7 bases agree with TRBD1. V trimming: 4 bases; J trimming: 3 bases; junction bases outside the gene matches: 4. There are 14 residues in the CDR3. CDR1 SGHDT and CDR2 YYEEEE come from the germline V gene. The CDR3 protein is CASSKTGNNQPQHF. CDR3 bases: TGTGCCAGCAGCAAGACAGGGAACAATCAGCCCCAGCATTTT.

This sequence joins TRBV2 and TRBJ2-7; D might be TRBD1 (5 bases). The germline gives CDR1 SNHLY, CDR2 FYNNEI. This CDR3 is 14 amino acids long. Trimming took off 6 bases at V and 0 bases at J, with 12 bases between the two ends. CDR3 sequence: CASRNGADSYEQYV. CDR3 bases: TGTGCCAGCAGGAATGGGGCGGACTCCTACGAGCAGTACGTC.

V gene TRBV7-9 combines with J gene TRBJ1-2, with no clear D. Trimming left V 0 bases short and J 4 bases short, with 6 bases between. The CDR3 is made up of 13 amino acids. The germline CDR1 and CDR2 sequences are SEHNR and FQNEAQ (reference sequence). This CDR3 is CASSLANLYGYTF. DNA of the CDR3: TGTGCCAGCAGCTTAGCGAACCTCTATGGCTACACCTTC.

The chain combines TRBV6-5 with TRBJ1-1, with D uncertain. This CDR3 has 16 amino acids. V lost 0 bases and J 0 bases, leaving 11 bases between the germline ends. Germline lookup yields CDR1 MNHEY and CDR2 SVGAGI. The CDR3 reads CASSYSIRVMNTEAFF. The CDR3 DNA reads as TGTGCCAGCAGTTACTCGATTAGGGTGATGAACACTGAAGCTTTCTTT.

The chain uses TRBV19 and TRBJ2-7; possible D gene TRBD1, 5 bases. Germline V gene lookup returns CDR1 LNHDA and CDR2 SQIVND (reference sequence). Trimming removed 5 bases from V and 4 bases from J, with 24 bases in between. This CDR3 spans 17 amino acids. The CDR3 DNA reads TGTGCCAGTAGTGGTGGGGTAGGGGCCGAAGAAAGGTACGAGCAGTACTTC. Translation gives CASSGGVGAEERYEQYF.

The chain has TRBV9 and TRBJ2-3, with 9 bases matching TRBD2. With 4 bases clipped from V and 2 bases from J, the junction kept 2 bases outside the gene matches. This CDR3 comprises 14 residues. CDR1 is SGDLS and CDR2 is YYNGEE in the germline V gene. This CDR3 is CASSPSGATDTQYF. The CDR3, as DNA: TGTGCCAGCAGCCCTAGCGGGGCCACAGATACGCAGTATTTT.

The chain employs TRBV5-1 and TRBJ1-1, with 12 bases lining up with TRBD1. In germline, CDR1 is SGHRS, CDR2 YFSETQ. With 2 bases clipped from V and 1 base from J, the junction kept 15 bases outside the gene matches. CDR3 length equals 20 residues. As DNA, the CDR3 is TGCGCCAGCAGCTTCTCCGGGACAGGGGGCTACATCCACACGAACACTGAAGCTTTCTTT. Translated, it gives CASSFSGTGGYIHTNTEAFF.

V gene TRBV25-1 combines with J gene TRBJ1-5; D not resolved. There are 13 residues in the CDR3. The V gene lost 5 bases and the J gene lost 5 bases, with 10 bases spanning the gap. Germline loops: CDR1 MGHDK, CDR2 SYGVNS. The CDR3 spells CASSPAADQPQHF. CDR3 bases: TGTGCCAGCAGTCCGGCGGCGGATCAGCCCCAGCATTTT.

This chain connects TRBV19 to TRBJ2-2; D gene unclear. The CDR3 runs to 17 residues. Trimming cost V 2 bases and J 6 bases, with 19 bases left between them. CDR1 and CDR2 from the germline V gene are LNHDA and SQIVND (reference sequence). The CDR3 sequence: CASSIIYSQEFSGELFF. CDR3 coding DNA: TGTGCCAGTAGTATAATCTACTCCCAGGAGTTCTCCGGGGAGCTGTTTTTT. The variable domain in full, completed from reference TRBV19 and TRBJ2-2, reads DGGITQSPKYLFRKEGQNVTLSCEQNLNHDAMYWYRQDPGQGLRLIYYSQIVNDFQKGDIAEGYSVSREKKESFPLTVTSAQKNPTAFYLCASSIIYSQEFSGELFFGEGSRLTVL.

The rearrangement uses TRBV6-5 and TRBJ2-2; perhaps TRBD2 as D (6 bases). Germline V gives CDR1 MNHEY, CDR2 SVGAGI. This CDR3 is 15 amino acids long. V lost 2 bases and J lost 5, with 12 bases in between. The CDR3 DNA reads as TGTGCCAGCAGTTACGTAGGAGGGGTAACCGGGGAGCTGTTTTTT. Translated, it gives CASSYVGGVTGELFF.

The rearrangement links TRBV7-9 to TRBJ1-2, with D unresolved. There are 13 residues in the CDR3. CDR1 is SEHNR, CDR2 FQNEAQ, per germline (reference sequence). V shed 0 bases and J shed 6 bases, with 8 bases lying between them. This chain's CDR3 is CASSLASQNGYTF. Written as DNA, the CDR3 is TGTGCCAGCAGCTTAGCGTCACAGAATGGCTACACCTTC.

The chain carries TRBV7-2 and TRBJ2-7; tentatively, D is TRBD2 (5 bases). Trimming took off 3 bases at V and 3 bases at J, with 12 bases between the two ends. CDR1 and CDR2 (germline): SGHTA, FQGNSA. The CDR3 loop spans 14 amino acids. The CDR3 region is CASSLTLVNYEQYF. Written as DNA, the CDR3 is TGTGCCAGCAGCTTGACACTAGTTAACTACGAGCAGTACTTC.

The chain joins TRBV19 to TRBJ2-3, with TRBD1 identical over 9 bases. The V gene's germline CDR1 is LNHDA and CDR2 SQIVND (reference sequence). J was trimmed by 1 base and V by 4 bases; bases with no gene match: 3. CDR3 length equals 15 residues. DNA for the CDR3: TGTGCCAGTAGTAGGGACAGGGAGGGCACAGATACGCAGTATTTT. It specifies CASSRDREGTDTQYF.

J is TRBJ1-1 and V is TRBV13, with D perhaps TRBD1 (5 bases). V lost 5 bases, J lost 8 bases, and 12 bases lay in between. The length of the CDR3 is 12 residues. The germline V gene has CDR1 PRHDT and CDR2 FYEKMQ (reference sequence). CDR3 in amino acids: CASSLGLTEAFF. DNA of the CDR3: TGTGCCAGCAGCCTGGGACTGACGGAAGCTTTCTTT.

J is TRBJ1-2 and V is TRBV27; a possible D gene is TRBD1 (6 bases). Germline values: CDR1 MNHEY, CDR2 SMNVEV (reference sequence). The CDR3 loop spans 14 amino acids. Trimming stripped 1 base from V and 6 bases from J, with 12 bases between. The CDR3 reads CASSLWAGVNGYTF. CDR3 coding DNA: TGTGCCAGCAGTTTATGGGCAGGGGTCAATGGCTACACCTTC.

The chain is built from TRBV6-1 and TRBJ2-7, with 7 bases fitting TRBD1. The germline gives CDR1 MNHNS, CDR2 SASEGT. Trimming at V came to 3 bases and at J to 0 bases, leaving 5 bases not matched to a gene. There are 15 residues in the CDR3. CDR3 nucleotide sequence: TGTGCCAGCAGTGACGGGACAGCTATCTCCTACGAGCAGTACTTC. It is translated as CASSDGTAISYEQYF.

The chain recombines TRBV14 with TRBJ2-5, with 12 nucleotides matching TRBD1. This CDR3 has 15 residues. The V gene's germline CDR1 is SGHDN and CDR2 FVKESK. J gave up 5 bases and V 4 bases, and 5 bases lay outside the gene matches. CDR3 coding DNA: TGTGCCAGCAGCCTCGGGACAGGGGGCGCGGAGACCCAGTACTTC. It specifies CASSLGTGGAETQYF.

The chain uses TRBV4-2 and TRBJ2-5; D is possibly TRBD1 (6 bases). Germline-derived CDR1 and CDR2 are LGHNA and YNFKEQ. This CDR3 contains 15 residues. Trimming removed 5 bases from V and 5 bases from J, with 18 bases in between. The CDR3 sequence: CASSSKQGWTETQYF. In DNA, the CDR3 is TGTGCCAGCAGCTCCAAACAGGGATGGACGGAGACCCAGTACTTC.

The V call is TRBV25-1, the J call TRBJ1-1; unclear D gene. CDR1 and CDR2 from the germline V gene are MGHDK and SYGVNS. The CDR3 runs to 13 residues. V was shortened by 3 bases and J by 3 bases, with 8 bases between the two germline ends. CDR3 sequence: CASSDLGYTEAFF. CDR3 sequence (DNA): TGTGCCAGCAGTGATCTCGGTTACACTGAAGCTTTCTTT.

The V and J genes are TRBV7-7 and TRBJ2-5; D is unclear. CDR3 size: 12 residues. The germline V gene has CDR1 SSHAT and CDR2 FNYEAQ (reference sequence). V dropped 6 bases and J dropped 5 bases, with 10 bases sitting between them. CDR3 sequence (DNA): TGTGCCAGCAGTCAGGATGCCGAGACCCAGTACTTC. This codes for CASSQDAETQYF.

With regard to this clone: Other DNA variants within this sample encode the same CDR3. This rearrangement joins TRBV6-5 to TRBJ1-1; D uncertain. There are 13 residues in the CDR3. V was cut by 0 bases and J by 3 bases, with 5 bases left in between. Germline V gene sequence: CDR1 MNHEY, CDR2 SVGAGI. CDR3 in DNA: TGTGCCAGCAGTTACTCGGGGTACACTGAAGCTTTCTTT. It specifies CASSYSGYTEAFF.

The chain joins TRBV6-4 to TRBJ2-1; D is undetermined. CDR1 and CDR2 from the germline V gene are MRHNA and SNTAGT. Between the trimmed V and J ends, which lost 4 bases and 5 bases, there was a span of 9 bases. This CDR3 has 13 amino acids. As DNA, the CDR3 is TGTGCCAGCAGTGGTGGGATTGACAATGAGCAGTTCTTC. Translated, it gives CASSGGIDNEQFF.

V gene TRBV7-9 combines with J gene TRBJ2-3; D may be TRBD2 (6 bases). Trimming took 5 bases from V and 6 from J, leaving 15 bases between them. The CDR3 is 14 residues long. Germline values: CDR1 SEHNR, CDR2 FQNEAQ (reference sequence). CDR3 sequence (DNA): TGTGCCAGCAGCACGCGACTAGTAGATGATACGCAGTATTTT. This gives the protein CASSTRLVDDTQYF.

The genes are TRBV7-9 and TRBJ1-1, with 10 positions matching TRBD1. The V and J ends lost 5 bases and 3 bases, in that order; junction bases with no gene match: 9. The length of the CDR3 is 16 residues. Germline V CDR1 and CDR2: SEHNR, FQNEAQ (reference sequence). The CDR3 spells CASSRQGAHGDTEAFF. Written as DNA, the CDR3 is TGTGCCAGCAGCAGACAGGGGGCCCATGGGGACACTGAAGCTTTCTTT.